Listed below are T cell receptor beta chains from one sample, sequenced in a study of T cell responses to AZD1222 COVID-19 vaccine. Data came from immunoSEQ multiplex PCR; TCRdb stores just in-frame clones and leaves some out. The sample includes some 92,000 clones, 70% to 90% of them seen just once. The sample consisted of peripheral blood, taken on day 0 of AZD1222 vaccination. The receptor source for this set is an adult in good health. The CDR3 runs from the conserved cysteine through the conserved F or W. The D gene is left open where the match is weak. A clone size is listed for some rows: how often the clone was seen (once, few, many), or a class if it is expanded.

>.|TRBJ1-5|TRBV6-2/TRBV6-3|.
CASSYSQENQPQHF
TGTGCCAGCAGTTACTCACAGGAGAATCAGCCCCAGCATTTT
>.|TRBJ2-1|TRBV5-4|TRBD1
CASSLGGGSNEQFF
TGTGCCAGCAGCTTGGGAGGGGGCTCTAATGAGCAGTTCTTC
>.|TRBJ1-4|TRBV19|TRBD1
CASLRTGGEEKLFF
TGTGCCAGTCTTCGGACAGGGGGCGAGGAAAAACTGTTTTTT
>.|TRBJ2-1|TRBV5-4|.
CASSISRRSYNEQFF
TGTGCCAGCAGCATAAGCAGACGCTCCTACAATGAGCAGTTCTTC
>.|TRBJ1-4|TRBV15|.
CATSRSWGADEKLFF
TGTGCCACCAGCAGGTCCTGGGGAGCGGATGAAAAACTGTTTTTT
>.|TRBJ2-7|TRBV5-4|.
CASSSTSSYEQYF
TGTGCCAGCAGCTCGACTAGCTCCTACGAGCAGTACTTC
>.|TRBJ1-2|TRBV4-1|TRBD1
CASSQGPGQPTYGYTF
TGCGCCAGCAGCCAAGGGCCGGGACAGCCAACTTATGGCTACACCTTC
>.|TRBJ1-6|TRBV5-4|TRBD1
CASSLDRGNSPLHF
TGTGCCAGCAGTTTGGACAGGGGGAATTCACCCCTCCACTTT
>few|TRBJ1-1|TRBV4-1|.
CASSQDHQVNTEAFF
TGCGCCAGCAGCCAAGATCACCAGGTTAACACTGAAGCTTTCTTT
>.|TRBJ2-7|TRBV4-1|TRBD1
CASSRSGGWNEQYF
TGCGCCAGCAGCCGATCAGGGGGCTGGAACGAGCAGTACTTC
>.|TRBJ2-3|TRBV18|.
CASSPPSGDTQYF
TGTGCCAGCTCACCACCCTCTGGAGATACGCAGTATTTT
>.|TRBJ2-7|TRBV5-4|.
CASSLVGWSSYEQYF
TGTGCCAGCAGCTTGGTGGGCTGGAGCTCCTACGAGCAGTACTTC
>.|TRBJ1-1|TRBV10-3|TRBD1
CAISAQDRGNTEAFF
TGTGCCATCAGTGCCCAAGACAGGGGGAACACTGAAGCTTTCTTT
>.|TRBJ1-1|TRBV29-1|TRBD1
CSVLIRWDRGMAAFF
TGCAGCGTTCTAATCCGGTGGGACAGGGGTATGGCAGCTTTCTTT
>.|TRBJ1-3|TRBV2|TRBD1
CASSGSVTGRSTIYF
TGTGCCAGCAGTGGCTCTGTGACAGGGCGGAGCACCATATATTTT
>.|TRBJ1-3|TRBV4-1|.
CASSQNPTGSSGNTIYF
TGCGCCAGCAGCCAAAACCCGACAGGTAGCTCTGGAAACACCATATATTTT
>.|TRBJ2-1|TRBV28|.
CASRHYESYNEQFF
TGTGCCAGCAGACACTATGAGTCCTACAATGAGCAGTTCTTC
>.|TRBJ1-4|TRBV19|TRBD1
CATRDRGTEKLFF
TGTGCCACCAGGGACAGGGGAACTGAAAAACTGTTTTTT
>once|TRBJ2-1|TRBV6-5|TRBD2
CASSTLAGAYNEQFF
TGTGCCAGCAGTACCCTAGCGGGAGCATACAATGAGCAGTTCTTC
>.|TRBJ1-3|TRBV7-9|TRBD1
CASSHRGPEYRNTIYF
TGTGCCAGCAGCCACAGGGGGCCTGAGTATAGAAACACCATATATTTT
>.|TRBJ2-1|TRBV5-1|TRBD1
CASSLGGTGGNEQFF
TGCGCCAGCAGCTTGGGTGGGACAGGGGGCAATGAGCAGTTCTTC
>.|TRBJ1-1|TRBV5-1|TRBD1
CASNDGQANTEAFF
TGCGCCAGCAATGACGGACAGGCGAACACTGAAGCTTTCTTT
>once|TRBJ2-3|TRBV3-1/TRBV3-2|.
CASSQLPFADTQYF
TGTGCCAGCAGCCAATTGCCTTTCGCAGATACGCAGTATTTT
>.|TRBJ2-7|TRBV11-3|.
CASSVVGLYEQYF
TGTGCCAGCTCCGTGGTGGGCCTCTACGAGCAGTACTTC